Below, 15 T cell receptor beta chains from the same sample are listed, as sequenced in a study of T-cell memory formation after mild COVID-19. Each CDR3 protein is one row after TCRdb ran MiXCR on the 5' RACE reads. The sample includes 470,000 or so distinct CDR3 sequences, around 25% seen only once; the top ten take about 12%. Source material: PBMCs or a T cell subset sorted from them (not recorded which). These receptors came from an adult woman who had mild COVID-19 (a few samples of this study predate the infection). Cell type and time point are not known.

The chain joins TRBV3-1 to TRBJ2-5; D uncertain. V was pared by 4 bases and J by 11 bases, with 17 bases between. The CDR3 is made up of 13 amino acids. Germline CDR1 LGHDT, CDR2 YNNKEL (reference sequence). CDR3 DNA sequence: TGTGCCAGCAGCCTTACCGACTCCTCCGGGCAGTACTTC. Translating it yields CASSLTDSSGQYF.

The CDR3 nucleotides read TGTGCCAGCAGCCCGGGGGGGGAGGCGGGTGAGCAGTTCTTC. Its translation is CASSPGGEAGEQFF. The V and J genes are TRBV9 and TRBJ2-1, with 8 bases that match TRBD2. CDR3 size: 14 residues. In germline, CDR1 is SGDLS, CDR2 YYNGEE. J gave up 9 bases and V 4 bases, and 9 bases lay outside the gene matches.

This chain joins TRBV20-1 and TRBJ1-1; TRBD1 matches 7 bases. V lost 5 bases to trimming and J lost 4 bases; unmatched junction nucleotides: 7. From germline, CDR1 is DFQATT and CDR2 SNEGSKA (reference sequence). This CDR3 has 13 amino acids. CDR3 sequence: CSALRPGGTEAFF. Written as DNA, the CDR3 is TGCAGTGCTCTCCGGCCAGGGGGCACTGAAGCTTTCTTT.

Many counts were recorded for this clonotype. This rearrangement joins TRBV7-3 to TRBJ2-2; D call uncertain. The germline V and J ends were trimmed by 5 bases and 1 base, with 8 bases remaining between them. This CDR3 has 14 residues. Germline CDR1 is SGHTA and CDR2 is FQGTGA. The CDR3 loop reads CASSNPGNTGELFF. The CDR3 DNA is TGTGCCAGCAGCAACCCAGGGAACACCGGGGAGCTGTTTTTT.

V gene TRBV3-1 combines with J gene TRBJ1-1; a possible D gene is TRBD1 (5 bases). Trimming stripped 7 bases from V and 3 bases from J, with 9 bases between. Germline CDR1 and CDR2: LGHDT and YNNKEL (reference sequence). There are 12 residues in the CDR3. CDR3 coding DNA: TGTGCCAGCAAAAGGGGTGACACTGAAGCTTTCTTT. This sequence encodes CASKRGDTEAFF.

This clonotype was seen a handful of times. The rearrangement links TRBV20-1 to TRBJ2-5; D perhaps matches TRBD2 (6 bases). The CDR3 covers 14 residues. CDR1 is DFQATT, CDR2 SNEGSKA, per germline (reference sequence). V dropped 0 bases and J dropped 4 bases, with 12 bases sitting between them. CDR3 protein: CSARDLIAVETQYF. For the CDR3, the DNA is TGCAGTGCTAGAGATCTGATAGCGGTAGAGACCCAGTACTTC.

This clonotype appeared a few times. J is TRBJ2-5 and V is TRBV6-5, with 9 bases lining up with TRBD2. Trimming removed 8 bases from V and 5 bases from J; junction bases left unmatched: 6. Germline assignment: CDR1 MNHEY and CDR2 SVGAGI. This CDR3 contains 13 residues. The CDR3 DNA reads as TGTGCCAGCCAGCGGGGGGCCAGGGAGACCCAGTACTTC. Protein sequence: CASQRGARETQYF.

CDR3 sequence: CASSLALGTSGRTPYSYNEQFF. The CDR3 nucleotides read TGTGCCAGCAGCTTAGCATTAGGGACTAGCGGGAGGACGCCCTACTCCTACAATGAGCAGTTCTTC. The rearrangement uses TRBV7-9 and TRBJ2-1; 15 nucleotides match TRBD2. CDR3 length: 22 residues. V lost 0 bases and J lost 0; bases outside the gene matches: 12. Germline V gene lookup returns CDR1 SEHNR and CDR2 FQNEAQ (reference sequence).

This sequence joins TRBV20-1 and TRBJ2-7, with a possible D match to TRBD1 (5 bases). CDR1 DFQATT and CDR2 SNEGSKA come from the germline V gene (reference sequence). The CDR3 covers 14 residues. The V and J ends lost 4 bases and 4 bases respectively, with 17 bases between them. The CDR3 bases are TGCAGTGCTATACGACAGCCTCTTTCATACGAGCAGTACTTC. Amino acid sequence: CSAIRQPLSYEQYF.

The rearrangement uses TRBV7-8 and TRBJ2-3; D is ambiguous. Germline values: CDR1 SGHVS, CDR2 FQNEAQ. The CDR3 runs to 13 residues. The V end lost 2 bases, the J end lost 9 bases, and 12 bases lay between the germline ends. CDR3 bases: TGTGCCAGCAGCTTAACCTATCTAGAAACGCAGTATTTT. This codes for CASSLTYLETQYF.

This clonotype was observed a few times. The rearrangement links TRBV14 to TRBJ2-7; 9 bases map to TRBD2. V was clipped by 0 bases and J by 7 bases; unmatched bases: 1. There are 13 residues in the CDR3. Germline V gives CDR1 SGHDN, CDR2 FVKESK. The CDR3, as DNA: TGTGCCAGCAGCCAAGAGCTAGCGGGGGAGCAGTACTTC. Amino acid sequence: CASSQELAGEQYF.

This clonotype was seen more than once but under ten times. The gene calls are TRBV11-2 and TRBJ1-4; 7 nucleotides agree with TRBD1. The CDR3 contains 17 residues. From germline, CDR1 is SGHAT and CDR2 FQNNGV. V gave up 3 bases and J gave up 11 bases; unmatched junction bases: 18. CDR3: CASSFLRDSHLGEKLFF. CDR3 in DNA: TGTGCCAGCAGCTTCTTACGGGACAGCCACCTGGGGGAGAAACTGTTTTTT.

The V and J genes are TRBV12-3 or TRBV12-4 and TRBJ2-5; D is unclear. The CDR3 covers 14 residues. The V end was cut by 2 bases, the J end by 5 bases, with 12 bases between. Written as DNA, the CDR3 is TGTGCCAGCAGTTTAACTTCCCGAGGCGAGACCCAGTACTTC. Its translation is CASSLTSRGETQYF.

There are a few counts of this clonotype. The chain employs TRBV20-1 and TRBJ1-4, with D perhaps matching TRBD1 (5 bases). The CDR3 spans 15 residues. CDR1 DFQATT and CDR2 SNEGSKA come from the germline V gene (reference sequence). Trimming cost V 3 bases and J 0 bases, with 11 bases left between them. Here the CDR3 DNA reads TGCAGTGCTAGGCCTACAGGAACAACTAATGAAAAACTGTTTTTT. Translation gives CSARPTGTTNEKLFF.

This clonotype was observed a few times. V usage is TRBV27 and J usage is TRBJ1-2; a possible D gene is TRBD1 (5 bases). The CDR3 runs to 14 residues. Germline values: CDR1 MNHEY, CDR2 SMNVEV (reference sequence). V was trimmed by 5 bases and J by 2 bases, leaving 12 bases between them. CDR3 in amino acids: CASSPLGENYGYTF. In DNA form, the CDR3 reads TGTGCCAGCAGTCCCCTAGGGGAGAACTATGGCTACACCTTC.